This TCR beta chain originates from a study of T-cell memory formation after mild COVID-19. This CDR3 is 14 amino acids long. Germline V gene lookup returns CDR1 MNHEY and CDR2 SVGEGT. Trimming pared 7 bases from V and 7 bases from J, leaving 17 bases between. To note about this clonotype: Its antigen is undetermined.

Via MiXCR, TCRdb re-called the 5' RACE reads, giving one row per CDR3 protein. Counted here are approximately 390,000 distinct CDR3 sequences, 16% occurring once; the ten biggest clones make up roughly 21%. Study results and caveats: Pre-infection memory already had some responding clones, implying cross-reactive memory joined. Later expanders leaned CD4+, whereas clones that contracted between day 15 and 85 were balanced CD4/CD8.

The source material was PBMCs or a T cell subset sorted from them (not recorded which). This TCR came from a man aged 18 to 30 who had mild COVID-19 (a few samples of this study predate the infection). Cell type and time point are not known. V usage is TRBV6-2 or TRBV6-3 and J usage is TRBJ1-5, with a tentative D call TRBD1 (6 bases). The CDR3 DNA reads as TGTGCCAGCAACGGGGGCCATATAAACCAGCCCCAGCATTTT. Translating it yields CASNGGHINQPQHF.